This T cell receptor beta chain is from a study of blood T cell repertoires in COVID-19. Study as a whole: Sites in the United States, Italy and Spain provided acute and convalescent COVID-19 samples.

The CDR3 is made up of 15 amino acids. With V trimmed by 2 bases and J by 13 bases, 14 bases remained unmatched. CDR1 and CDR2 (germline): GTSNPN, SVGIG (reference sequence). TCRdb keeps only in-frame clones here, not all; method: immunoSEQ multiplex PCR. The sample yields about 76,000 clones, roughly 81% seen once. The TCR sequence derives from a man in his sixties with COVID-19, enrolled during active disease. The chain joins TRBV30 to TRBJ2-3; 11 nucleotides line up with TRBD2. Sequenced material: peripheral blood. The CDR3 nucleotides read TGTGCCTGGAGTTCCGGACTAGCGGGCGATACCGGGGAGTATTTT. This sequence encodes CAWSSGLAGDTGEYF.